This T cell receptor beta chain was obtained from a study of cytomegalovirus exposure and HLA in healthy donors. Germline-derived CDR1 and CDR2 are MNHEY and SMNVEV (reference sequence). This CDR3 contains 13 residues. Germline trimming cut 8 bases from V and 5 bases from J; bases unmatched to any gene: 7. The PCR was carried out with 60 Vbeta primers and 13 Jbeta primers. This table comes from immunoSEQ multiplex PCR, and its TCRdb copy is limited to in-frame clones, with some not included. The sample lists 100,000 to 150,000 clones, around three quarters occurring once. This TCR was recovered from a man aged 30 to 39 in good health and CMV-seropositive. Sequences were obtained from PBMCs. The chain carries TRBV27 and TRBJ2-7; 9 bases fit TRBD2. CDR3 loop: CASGRGGANEQYF. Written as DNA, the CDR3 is TGTGCCAGCGGGCGGGGGGGGGCGAACGAGCAGTACTTC.